Below, 11 T cell receptor beta chains from the same sample are listed, as sequenced in a study of blood T cell repertoires in COVID-19. TCRdb's table, derived via immunoSEQ multiplex PCR, lists solely in-frame clones and lacks some. The sample records 300,000 to 450,000 clones, around nine tenths being singletons. Sequenced: peripheral blood. The receptors come from a human donor in a cohort sampled during active COVID-19.

The chain is built from TRBV6-5 and TRBJ2-7; the D gene is possibly TRBD2 (7 bases). This CDR3 comprises 13 residues. CDR1 and CDR2 (germline): MNHEY, SVGAGI. The V end was cut by 7 bases, the J end by 5 bases, with 15 bases between. CDR3 amino acids: CASTKGGADEQYF. The CDR3 bases are TGTGCCAGCACCAAGGGGGGGGCTGACGAGCAGTACTTC.

The chain combines TRBV19 with TRBJ2-1; 8 nucleotides agree with TRBD1. Germline V gene lookup returns CDR1 LNHDA and CDR2 SQIVND (reference sequence). The CDR3 consists of 13 residues. V shed 11 bases and J 4 bases; nucleotides not matched to a gene: 7. The CDR3 sequence is CACTGGYYNEQFF. CDR3 nucleotides: TGTGCCTGCACAGGGGGATATTACAATGAGCAGTTCTTC.

The chain has TRBV2 and TRBJ1-4; TRBD1 matches at 10 bases. The CDR3 is made up of 17 amino acids. V dropped 7 bases and J dropped 4; count of bases not matched to a gene: 12. The V gene's germline CDR1 is SNHLY and CDR2 FYNNEI. The CDR3 DNA reads as TGTGCCAGCACTTTCTTGACAGGGGGCGCGGTTAATGAAAAACTGTTTTTT. This gives the protein CASTFLTGGAVNEKLFF.

CDR3: CASSQNPGYPQYF. The CDR3 coding sequence is TGCGCCAGCAGCCAAAACCCCGGTTATCCGCAGTATTTT. V gene TRBV4-1 combines with J gene TRBJ2-3; D is undetermined. Germline-derived CDR1 and CDR2 are MGHRA and YSYEKL. Between the trimmed V and J ends, which lost 2 bases and 10 bases, there was a span of 13 bases. This CDR3 is 13 amino acids long.

The chain links TRBV7-2 to TRBJ2-4; 9 positions agree with TRBD1. Germline loops: CDR1 SGHTA, CDR2 FQGNSA. J gave up 6 bases and V 4 bases, and 1 base lay outside the gene matches. This CDR3 has 13 amino acids. The CDR3 nucleotides read TGTGCCAGCAGCTCGGACAGGGGAAACATTCAGTACTTC. Its translation: CASSSDRGNIQYF.

V gene TRBV6-5 combines with J gene TRBJ1-1, with TRBD1 matching 10 bases. Germline V gene lookup returns CDR1 MNHEY and CDR2 SVGAGI. The CDR3 runs 15 residues. With 7 bases clipped from V and 4 bases from J, the junction kept 9 bases outside the gene matches. CDR3 nucleotide sequence: TGTGCCAGCATCCTCCGGGACAGGGGAGGCACTGAAGCTTTCTTT. As protein: CASILRDRGGTEAFF.

V is TRBV19 and J is TRBJ2-1; 9 bases line up with TRBD2. The germline V gene has CDR1 LNHDA and CDR2 SQIVND (reference sequence). This CDR3 region has 15 residues. V trimming: 1 base; J trimming: 7 bases; junction bases outside the gene matches: 5. The CDR3 loop is CASSIGAGGPNEQFF. The CDR3 nucleotides are TGTGCCAGTAGTATAGGGGCGGGAGGGCCAAATGAGCAGTTCTTC.

V is TRBV10-3 and J is TRBJ1-1; D call uncertain. The germline V and J ends were trimmed by 7 bases and 1 base, with 10 bases remaining between them. Germline CDR1 reads ENHRY; CDR2 reads SYGVKD. The CDR3 is 13 amino acids. The CDR3 region has the DNA TGTGCCATCAAAACCGCGGGGAACACTGAAGCTTTCTTT. Its protein is CAIKTAGNTEAFF.

This clone appeared a few times. The chain uses TRBV9 and TRBJ1-1; the match to TRBD1 covers 7 bases. Germline CDR1 SGDLS, CDR2 YYNGEE. The CDR3 loop spans 12 amino acids. The junction had 3 bases not matched to a gene; V was cut back by 2 bases and J by 8 bases. CDR3 sequence: CASSVSTGEAFF. The CDR3, as DNA: TGTGCCAGCAGCGTCTCGACAGGGGAAGCTTTCTTT. Together with reference TRBV9 and TRBJ1-1, the CDR3 gives the full variable domain: DSGVTQTPKHLITATGQRVTLRCSPRSGDLSVYWYQQSLDQGLQFLIQYYNGEERAKGNILERFSAQQFPDLHSELNLSSLELGDSALYFCASSVSTGEAFFGQGTRLTVV.

DNA of the CDR3: TGTGCCAGCAGCGTAGCCCTAACTAGCGCAGGAGATACGCAGTATTTT. Its protein is CASSVALTSAGDTQYF. The rearrangement uses TRBV9 and TRBJ2-3; TRBD2 matches 7 bases. This CDR3 has 16 residues. Trimming cost V 0 bases and J 5 bases; bases outside gene matches: 9. Germline CDR1 is SGDLS and CDR2 is YYNGEE.

V gene TRBV7-2 combines with J gene TRBJ2-5; D is ambiguous. The CDR3 loop spans 13 amino acids. CDR1 and CDR2 (germline): SGHTA, FQGNSA. The V end lost 5 bases, the J end lost 1 base, and 8 bases lay between the germline ends. The CDR3 spells CASSPKIQETQYF. The DNA for the CDR3 is TGTGCCAGCAGCCCCAAAATCCAAGAGACCCAGTACTTC.